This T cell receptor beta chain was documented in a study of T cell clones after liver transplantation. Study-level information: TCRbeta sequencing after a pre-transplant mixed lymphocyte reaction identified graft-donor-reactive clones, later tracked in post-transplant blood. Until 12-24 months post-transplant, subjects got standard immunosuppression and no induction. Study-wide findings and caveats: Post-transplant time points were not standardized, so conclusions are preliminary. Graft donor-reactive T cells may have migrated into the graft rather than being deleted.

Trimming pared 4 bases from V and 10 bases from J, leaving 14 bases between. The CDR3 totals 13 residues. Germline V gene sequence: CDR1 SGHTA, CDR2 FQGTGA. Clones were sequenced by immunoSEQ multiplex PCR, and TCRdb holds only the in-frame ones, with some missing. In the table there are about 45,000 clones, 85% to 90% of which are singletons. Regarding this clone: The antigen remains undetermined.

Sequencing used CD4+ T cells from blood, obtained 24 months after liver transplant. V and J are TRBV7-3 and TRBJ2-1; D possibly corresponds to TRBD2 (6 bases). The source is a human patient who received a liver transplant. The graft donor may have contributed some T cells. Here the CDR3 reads CASSSGTGLEQFF. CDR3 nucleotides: TGTGCCAGCAGCTCAGGGACTGGACTGGAGCAGTTCTTC.